This T cell receptor (beta chain) was recorded in a study of blood T cell repertoires in COVID-19. Study as a whole: PBMCs, B-cell-depleted T cells, or T cells provided the cDNA or gDNA that made up the material.

This clone was detected only once. This CDR3 has 13 residues. V was clipped by 3 bases and J by 2 bases, with 8 bases between them. Germline V gives CDR1 MNHEY, CDR2 SMNVEV (reference sequence). Original analysis: Reference gene primer amplification gave estimated nucleated cell counts. TCRdb's table, derived via immunoSEQ multiplex PCR, lists solely in-frame clones and lacks some. V and J calls and clone size are those listed in that table; D and trimming were worked out from the DNA. The sample comprises about 220,000 clones, around 84% of which are singletons, and about 20% rests with the top ten. The sequence was collected from a young man with active or convalescent COVID-19. The sequencing input was peripheral blood. The V and J genes are TRBV27 and TRBJ2-7, with D tentatively TRBD2 (6 bases). The CDR3 reads CASSFRLAYEQYF. Here the CDR3 DNA reads TGTGCCAGCAGTTTCCGACTAGCCTACGAGCAGTACTTC.